The rows below give T cell receptor beta chains drawn from one sample of a study of response to subunit inactivated influenza vaccine. MiXCR, applied by TCRdb to the RT-PCR reads, yields one record per CDR3 protein. The data show 500,000 to 600,000 distinct CDR3 sequences, 7.5% to 8.5% seen once. The sequencing used PBMCs from blood, collected 23 to 25 months after vaccination. These receptors were collected from a man between 50 and 70 years old who received an inactivated influenza vaccine. CDR3s include the opening cysteine and the closing phenylalanine or tryptophan. A clone size is listed for some rows: how often the clone was seen (once, few, many), or a class if it is expanded.

V	J	size	CDR3
TRBV6-1	TRBJ2-3	few	CASRIGLATDTQYF
TRBV24-1	TRBJ2-2	few	CATSDQGQGGSTGELFF
TRBV7-2	TRBJ1-4	few	CASSLLRGFREKLFF
TRBV4-1	TRBJ2-5	many	CASSHNSQETQYF
TRBV10-3	TRBJ2-1	many	CAISEATSGGGWTYNEQFF
TRBV5-1	TRBJ2-3	NA	CASTSGTPPDTQYF
TRBV5-1	TRBJ2-7	few	CASSLTLTPAVAEQYF
TRBV5-1	TRBJ2-1	NA	CASSPTTRTGSRNEQFF
TRBV7-6	TRBJ2-2	many	CASSQGLASNTGELFF
TRBV29-1	TRBJ2-1	many	CSSSGGTYNEQFF
TRBV6-5	TRBJ1-2	NA	CASSFWERRNYGYTF
TRBV6-1	TRBJ2-7	NA	CASSRGGTESYEQYF
TRBV30	TRBJ2-6	NA	CAWSSGRTSSGANVLTF
TRBV30	TRBJ1-2	few	CAWRRPGQGIYGYTF
TRBV15	TRBJ1-3	few	CATSSDRGNTIYF
TRBV28	TRBJ2-4	many	CASSLIFTGHGGNIQYF
TRBV20-1	TRBJ2-2	many	CSASLSLGELFF
TRBV6-2/TRBV6-3	TRBJ2-5	NA	CASSPNLQETQYF
TRBV4-3	TRBJ2-3	NA	CASSLGTSGGAGTDTQYF
TRBV5-6	TRBJ2-7	many	CASSAGRSYEQYF
TRBV12-3/TRBV12-4	TRBJ1-1	few	CASSRVEGPHTEAFF
TRBV7-3	TRBJ2-1	NA	CASSPKSGVGYNEQFF
TRBV14	TRBJ2-1	few	CASSPGRRRREGPNEQFF
TRBV6-1	TRBJ1-5	few	CASSQGVYQPQHF
TRBV12-3/TRBV12-4	TRBJ2-3	many	CASRSGLAGDTFTDTQYF
TRBV20-1	TRBJ2-7	NA	CSAHNPGQPSYEQYF
TRBV27	TRBJ2-1	few	CASSTQLGGNNEQFF
TRBV12-3/TRBV12-4	TRBJ1-1	NA	CASSLALYEAFF
TRBV7-2	TRBJ2-1	few	CASSGQFAYNEQFF
TRBV7-8	TRBJ1-5	few	CASSPFGGGGGQPQHF